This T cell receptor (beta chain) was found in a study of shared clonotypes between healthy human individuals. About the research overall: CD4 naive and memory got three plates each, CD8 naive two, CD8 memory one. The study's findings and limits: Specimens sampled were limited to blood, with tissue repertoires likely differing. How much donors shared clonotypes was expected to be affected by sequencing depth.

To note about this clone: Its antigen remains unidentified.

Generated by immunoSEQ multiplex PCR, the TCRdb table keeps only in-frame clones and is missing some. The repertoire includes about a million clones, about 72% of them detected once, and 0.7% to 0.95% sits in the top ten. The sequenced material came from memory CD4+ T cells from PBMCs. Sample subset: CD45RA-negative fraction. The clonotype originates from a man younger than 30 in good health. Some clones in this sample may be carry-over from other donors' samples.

The CDR3, as DNA: TGTGCCAGCGCCCGGGACGGGCAGCCCCAGCATTTT. It specifies CASARDGQPQHF. V is TRBV2 and J is TRBJ1-5, with D maybe TRBD1 (5 bases). Germline V gene data show CDR1 as SNHLY and CDR2 as FYNNEI. V lost 8 bases to trimming and J lost 7 bases, with 12 bases between them. The length of the CDR3 is 12 residues. Based on the CDR3 plus reference TRBV2 and TRBJ1-5, the full variable domain is EPEVTQTPSHQVTQMGQEVILRCVPISNHLYFYWYRQILGQKVEFLVSFYNNEISEKSEIFDDQFSVERPDGSNFTLKIRSTKLEDSAMYFCASARDGQPQHFGDGTRLSIL.